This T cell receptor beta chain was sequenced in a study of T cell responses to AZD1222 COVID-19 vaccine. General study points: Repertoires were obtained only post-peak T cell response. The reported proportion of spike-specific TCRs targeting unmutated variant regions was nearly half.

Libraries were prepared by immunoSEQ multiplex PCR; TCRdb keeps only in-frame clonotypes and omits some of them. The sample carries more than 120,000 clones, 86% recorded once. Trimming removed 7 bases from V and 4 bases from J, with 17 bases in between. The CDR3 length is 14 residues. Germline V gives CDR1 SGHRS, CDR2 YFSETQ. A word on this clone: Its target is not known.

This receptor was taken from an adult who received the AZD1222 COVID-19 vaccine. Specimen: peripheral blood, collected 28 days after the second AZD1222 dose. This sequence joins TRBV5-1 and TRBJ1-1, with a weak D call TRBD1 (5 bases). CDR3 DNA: TGCGCCAGCCACCCGGGGGGAGGCGGCACTGAAGCTTTCTTT. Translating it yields CASHPGGGGTEAFF.